This section outlines one T cell receptor (beta chain) sequence together with its context. The antigen it recognizes is unknown. Nothing much larger sits one base from this clone, and base qualities are not available. These data originate in a study of T cells in localized non-small cell lung cancer (dated by TCRdb to 2019 to 2021). As for the study more broadly: The study analyzed T cell repertoires of 200 to 300 early-stage NSCLC patients, comparing tumors and uninvolved tumor-adjacent lungs. The cohort comprised some 240 treatment-naïve NSCLC patients with resected, localized lung tumors. NSCLC patients had a mean age of around 61 years, and fewer than 150 were male and about 98 female. The paper's findings and limits, for the study overall: Because the study design was exploratory, TCR variables were selected using unadjusted p-values without false-discovery rate correction. Longer overall survival was associated with higher T cell density in blood, whereas shorter survival was associated with higher clonality in adjacent lung. The highest T cell clonality was observed in uninvolved tumor-adjacent lung, where clonality exceeded that of tumor, suggesting that antigenic responses were more focused in uninvolved tumor-adjacent lung. Multi-region tumor sequencing was not performed, so intratumor heterogeneity could not be excluded. Of the top 100 tumor clones, a median of roughly 60 were detected in paired uninvolved adjacent lung; about 26 were also among that lung's top 100.

Trimming costs V 6 bases and J 1 base, and their ends lie 10 bases apart. The cysteine opens and the phenylalanine closes a CDR3 of 13 amino acids. Solely the CDR3 DNA is kept, with 39 bases framed from the first base. Per the germline V gene (reference sequence), GTSNPN is the CDR1 and SVGIG is the CDR2. TCR beta CDR3 regions were sequenced from DNA using the immunoSEQ Assay. The source study handled its data this way. T cell density was computed as TCR beta template counts normalized to usable DNA estimated by amplifying housekeeping genes. Using the preseqR package, richness was estimated by extrapolating to 120,000 templates for tissue samples and 400,000 templates for PBMC samples. Clonality was calculated as one minus Pielou's evenness. Tissue-enriched TCRs were identified through differential abundance testing performed on productive amino-acid clonotypes, with a minimum total count of 5 and an alpha of 0.1. Repertoire overlap between compartments was quantified with the Jaccard Index and Morisita Overlap Index. GLIPH clustered TCR beta CDR3s with public tetramer-defined viral CDR3s; viral motifs required at least three viral sequences plus V-gene enrichment. The source is immuneACCESS, and TCRdb retained only in-frame sequences with V and J called. Part of the clones is not carried over; for the studies checked, unresolved V genes explain less than half of this, and the remainder is unexplained. The D gene and trimming were derived from the DNA, and the V and J assignments and clone size from that table. In this sample the table shows 64,000 or so clones, about 90% of which occur a single time. The ten most abundant clones make up roughly 2% of the sample.

At diagnosis, tumor, uninvolved tumor-adjacent lung and peripheral blood were collected and then preserved as a mix of FFPE and fresh-frozen material. For TCR repertoire profiling, the blood samples were analyzed as peripheral blood mononuclear cells. The source was peripheral blood, collected before any cancer treatment. The chain is made from TRBV30 and TRBJ2-4; the D gene is perhaps TRBD2, on 5 matching bases. The sequence was collected from a woman between 40 and 69 years old with stage I lung adenocarcinoma. The CDR3 region reads CACTDSAKNIQYF. The bases are TGTGCCTGTACGGACTCGGCCAAAAACATTCAGTACTTC.